The 8 T cell receptor beta chains given below trace back to one sample, sequenced in a study of T-cell reconstitution after alpha-beta-depleted transplantation in children. Preparing the TCRbeta library involved the use of unique molecular identifiers. Via MiXCR, TCRdb re-called the PCR reads, giving one row per CDR3 protein. The sample contains about 580,000 distinct CDR3 sequences, under 25% of which appear only once. The sample was PBMCs, mostly from graft donor cells, taken 360 days after TCRalphabeta/CD19-depleted stem cell transplant. These receptors all stem from a boy under three years old who had a stem cell transplant for acute myeloid leukemia, so the T cells may come from the graft donor.

The gene calls are TRBV9 and TRBJ2-7; D may be TRBD1 (5 bases). This CDR3 spans 15 amino acids. Germline V gene data show CDR1 as SGDLS and CDR2 as YYNGEE. V lost 0 bases to trimming and J lost 4 bases, with 14 bases between them. This CDR3 reads CASSVGWGLGYEQYF. The CDR3 DNA follows: TGTGCCAGCAGCGTAGGATGGGGCTTGGGTTACGAGCAGTACTTC.

This clonotype was seen at least ten times. The J gene is TRBJ2-2, the V gene TRBV29-1, with 10 bases fitting TRBD1. After removal of 4 bases from V and 4 bases from J, the junction contained 6 bases not matched to a gene. Per germline, CDR1 SQVTM and CDR2 ANQGSEA. This CDR3 contains 15 residues. The CDR3 spells CSVAQTGGSTGELFF. CDR3 bases: TGCAGCGTTGCCCAGACAGGGGGCTCCACCGGGGAGCTGTTTTTT.

This clonotype was observed a single time. The V gene is TRBV10-3, the J gene TRBJ2-3; 7 bases match TRBD1. Germline-derived CDR1 and CDR2 are ENHRY and SYGVKD. This CDR3 has 16 amino acids. J lost 1 base, V lost 4 bases, and 8 bases had no gene match. For the CDR3, the DNA is TGTGCCATCAGTGGGCCAGACAGGGCTGGCACAGATACGCAGTATTTT. Encoded protein: CAISGPDRAGTDTQYF.

The chain uses TRBV20-1 and TRBJ2-4; 14 bases match TRBD2. The CDR3 runs to 18 residues. With 5 bases clipped from V and 0 bases from J, the junction kept 9 bases outside the gene matches. Looked up from germline, CDR1 is DFQATT and CDR2 is SNEGSKA (reference sequence). DNA of the CDR3: TGCAGTGCTTCTCGGACTAGCGGGGGGCCCATAGCCAAAAACATTCAGTACTTC. Translating gives CSASRTSGGPIAKNIQYF.

The chain uses TRBV4-1 and TRBJ1-2; D uncertain. V was trimmed by 1 base and J by 4 bases, leaving 13 bases between them. This CDR3 is 15 amino acids long. CDR1 is MGHRA, CDR2 YSYEKL, per germline. CDR3 bases: TGCGCCAGCAGCCAAGCCGTCGAAGTACCCTATGGCTACACCTTC. This encodes CASSQAVEVPYGYTF.

The chain recombines TRBV11-2 with TRBJ2-5; 7 bases fit TRBD1. CDR1 is SGHAT and CDR2 is FQNNGV in the germline V gene. This CDR3 has 16 residues. V dropped 1 base and J dropped 0; count of bases not matched to a gene: 5. CDR3 sequence: CASSLGQGVYQETQYF. CDR3 DNA: TGTGCCAGCAGCTTAGGCCAGGGGGTGTACCAAGAGACCCAGTACTTC.

In its sample, this clonotype was seen many times. The chain links TRBV7-9 to TRBJ2-5; TRBD1 matches at 9 bases. Germline assignment: CDR1 SEHNR and CDR2 FQNEAQ (reference sequence). J was trimmed by 4 bases and V by 4 bases; bases with no gene match: 4. There are 14 residues in the CDR3. CDR3 nucleotides: TGTGCCAGCAGCTCCCGGGACAGGGCAGAGACCCAGTACTTC. It is translated as CASSSRDRAETQYF.

This clonotype was observed a handful of times. The genes are TRBV7-2 and TRBJ2-1; 10 bases fit TRBD2. The CDR3 has 15 amino acids. The V and J ends lost 2 bases and 7 bases, in that order; junction bases with no gene match: 5. CDR1 is SGHTA, CDR2 FQGNSA, per germline. Here the CDR3 DNA reads TGTGCCAGCAGCTTACAACCGGGACTAGCGAATGAGCAGTTCTTC. Amino acid sequence: CASSLQPGLANEQFF. The full variable domain, its missing parts supplied by reference TRBV7-2 and TRBJ2-1, is GAGVSQSPSNKVTEKGKDVELRCDPISGHTALYWYRQSLGQGLEFLIYFQGNSAPDKSGLPSDRFSAERTGGSVSTLTIQRTQQEDSAVYLCASSLQPGLANEQFFGPGTRLTVL.